What follows is one T cell receptor beta chain and its context. A junction end diverges from the germline sequence, so it may reflect a read error. Additional DNA sequences in this sample encode the identical CDR3. This specimen belongs to a study of monozygotic twins with cystic fibrosis. Overall study: Approximately 2.7 micrograms of fragmented DNA underwent roughly 16 PCR cycles for library preparation.

The CDR3 spans 15 residues. Germline-derived CDR1 and CDR2 are MNHEY and SMNVEV (reference sequence). Method: immunoSEQ multiplex PCR; TCRdb's copy keeps in-frame clones and lacks some. The sample shows about 20,000 clones, about 89% of them seen only once. The chain couples TRBV27 to TRBJ2-7; D is ambiguous. Sequenced material: blood. The origin of this receptor is a girl aged 2-10 years with cystic fibrosis. The CDR3 DNA is TGTGCCAGCAGTTTATCGGGGTCGTCCCGCTACGAGCAATACTTC. Encoded protein: CASSLSGSSRYEQYF.